The clone carrying this TCR beta chain occurred a few times. Its target is unknown. The CDR3 covers 14 residues. V was shortened by 0 bases and J by 1 base, with 7 bases between the two germline ends. Per the germline V gene, CDR1 is SGHRS and CDR2 is YFSETQ. Profiling relied on immunoSEQ multiplex PCR, and the TCRdb table lists in-frame clones only, not all of them. This table holds fewer than 35,000 clones, roughly 90% found once. This sample is part of a study of a mutant IDH1 vaccine in newly diagnosed glioma. For the study at large: Eight vaccine injections were given to patients in weeks 1, 3, 5, 7, 11, 15, 19 and 23. Earlier therapy was either radiotherapy, temozolomide, or both, and most got both. Vaccine administration was initiated 4-6 weeks following radiotherapy alone, or with temozolomide cycles. Study-wide points: It was 80% to 95% of patients that developed vaccine-induced immune responses.

Time point here: week 11, during vaccination. The investigators gave 300 ug of mutant IDH1 20-mer peptide in each vaccine dose, together with topical imiquimod. This clonotype was obtained from a man between 18 and 29 years old with glioma. The sample was PBMCs, taken from a glioma patient whose treatment included an IDH1 peptide vaccine. The chain employs TRBV5-1 and TRBJ1-1; D not resolved. CDR3 protein: CASSLAPGNTEAFF. CDR3 DNA sequence: TGCGCCAGCAGCTTGGCCCCAGGGAACACTGAAGCTTTCTTT.